This section outlines one TCR beta chain sequence together with its context. This clonotype was recorded many times. Its specific antigen is unknown. Base qualities are not at hand, and no much larger clone is one base apart. The data are from a study of early T cells in non-severe SARS-CoV-2 infection (dated by TCRdb to 2020 to 2022). Regarding the study in general: Because TCR sequencing relied on bulk RNA taken from unsorted whole blood, pairing of alpha and beta chains was not possible. Study-wide findings and limitations: VDJdb matching was skewed toward anti-spike CD8 responses, so virus-specific expansions were likely underestimated and private and CD4 specificities were missed.

For this chain, trimming is 4 bases at the V end and 7 bases at the J end, and the number of junction bases without a gene match is 9. The germline V gene encodes CDR1 LNHDA and CDR2 SQIVND (reference sequence). There are 17 amino acids in the CDR3, from cysteine to phenylalanine inclusive. Of the read, only the CDR3 DNA is kept; its 51 bases are in frame from base 1. The library relied on 5' RACE. For sequencing, a NextSeq 500 was employed. Unique molecular identifiers were attached to individual cDNA molecules in the TCR library protocol so that sequencing error and PCR bias could be corrected. Both TCR alpha and beta chains were sequenced, and tight co-correlation was observed between alpha and beta sequence abundances in each sample. The original methods were these. Decombinator V4 was used to perform V gene, J gene and CDR3 annotation of TCR sequences. Expanded TCRs were defined as changing significantly between any two time points under a Poisson model with p below 0.0001. Abundances of TCRs were expressed as counts per million after normalisation to the total number of TCRs sequenced in each sample. MAIT TCRs were defined by TRAV1-2 paired with TRAJ12, TRAJ20 or TRAJ33, and iNKT TCRs by TRAV10 paired with TRAJ18. VDJdb, accessed on 1 November 2021, was searched for TCRs annotated for CMV, EBV and SARS-CoV-2, and TCRs annotated for more than one antigen were excluded. TCRdb's own reprocessing of the public reads used fastp at Q25 and MiXCR and kept productive beta chains. Identical CDR3 proteins give one entry, which carries the most common genes and DNA. The V and J calls and clone size come from TCRdb's table, not from the authors' own analysis. The sample table lists under 40,000 distinct CDR3 sequences, about 6% of them with a count of one. Clones ranked in the top ten supply 4.8% of the sample.

The study was a case-control design nested within a healthcare worker cohort in London, UK, with weekly nasopharyngeal swab PCR tests and blood sampling. Healthcare workers were recruited during the week of the UK lockdown, between 23 and 31 March 2020, and followed weekly for up to 16 weeks. The sample was whole blood. Recombination linked TRBV19 to TRBJ2-1, with 14 junctional bases fitting TRBD2. The receptor comes from an adult who was a healthcare worker with PCR-confirmed SARS-CoV-2 infection or an uninfected control (not recorded which). CDR3 reads: CASSTATGTSGRNEQFF. The nucleotides are TGTGCCAGTAGTACAGCAACCGGGACTAGCGGGAGAAATGAGCAGTTCTTC. Reference TRBV19 and TRBJ2-1 genes cover what lies past the CDR3, so the full variable domain is DGGITQSPKYLFRKEGQNVTLSCEQNLNHDAMYWYRQDPGQGLRLIYYSQIVNDFQKGDIAEGYSVSREKKESFPLTVTSAQKNPTAFYLCASSTATGTSGRNEQFFGPGTRLTVL.